The TCR beta chain under discussion was sequenced for a study of T cell repertoires in cytomegalovirus infection. One entry per CDR3 protein results from TCRdb running MiXCR on the reads. The sample has about 360,000 distinct CDR3 sequences, roughly 20% seen once. Trimming cost V 8 bases and J 2 bases, with 12 bases left between them. CDR3 length: 13 residues. The V gene is TRBV12-3 or TRBV12-4, the J gene TRBJ1-2; possible D gene TRBD1, 5 bases. Sequenced material: PBMCs. The TCR was taken from a human donor in good health (CMV status not recorded). Some clones in this sample may be carry-over from other donors' samples. The CDR3 spells CASHRGPNYGYTF. The CDR3 DNA reads as TGTGCCAGCCATAGGGGACCGAACTATGGCTACACCTTC.